These 8 T cell receptor beta chains share one sample of origin, sequenced in a study of T cells in localized non-small cell lung cancer (dated by TCRdb to 2018 to 2020). Receptors were amplified or captured by the immunoSEQ multiplex PCR assay. As stored in TCRdb, this immuneACCESS dataset retains in-frame rearrangements with V and J assigned. A fraction of the clones does not appear; measured against another copy, unresolved V genes explain less than half of the discrepancy, and the remainder lacks a known reason. The table for this sample lists tens of thousands of clones; around 87% of them were counted only once. Less than 9% of the sample is held by the ten biggest clonotypes. Sequencing used peripheral blood, obtained before any cancer treatment. These receptors all come from a woman aged 18-49 years with stage III lung adenocarcinoma.

J is TRBJ2-5 and V is TRBV7-3, with 10 bases identical to TRBD2. This CDR3 comprises 15 residues. The germline gives CDR1 SGHTA, CDR2 FQGTGA. V was pared by 5 bases and J by 3 bases, with 6 bases of the junction left unmatched. CDR3 coding DNA: TGTGCCAGCAGCCCAGCGGGGGGGCGGGAAGAGACCCAGTACTTC. Translated: CASSPAGGREETQYF. The full variable domain, completed using reference TRBV7-3 and TRBJ2-5, is GAGVSQTPSNKVTEKGKYVELRCDPISGHTALYWYRQSLGQGPEFLIYFQGTGAADDSGLPNDRFFAVRPEGSVSTLKIQRTERGDSAVYLCASSPAGGREETQYFGPGTRLLVL.

The rearrangement uses TRBV29-1 and TRBJ2-5; D might be TRBD2 (6 bases). Germline assignment: CDR1 SQVTM and CDR2 ANQGSEA. V was cut by 4 bases and J by 5 bases, with 11 bases left in between. The CDR3 has 12 residues. The CDR3 loop reads CSVGGDGETQYF. In DNA form, the CDR3 reads TGCAGCGTTGGGGGGGATGGGGAGACCCAGTACTTC.

This chain uses TRBV6-6 with TRBJ2-5; TRBD2 matches 7 bases. V shed 10 bases, J shed 4 bases, and the junction held 6 bases outside the gene matches. The germline CDR1 and CDR2 sequences are MNHNY and SVGAGI (reference sequence). The CDR3 consists of 12 residues. CDR3 coding DNA: TGTGCCACGGCGGGGGTGGTAGAGACCCAGTACTTC. Protein product: CATAGVVETQYF.

This clone came up once. The J gene is TRBJ2-1, the V gene TRBV7-7; 11 bases align to TRBD2. V dropped 1 base and J dropped 7; count of bases not matched to a gene: 3. CDR1 and CDR2 (germline): SSHAT, FNYEAQ (reference sequence). CDR3 length: 15 residues. CDR3 protein: CASSLGLAGPNEQFF. DNA for the CDR3: TGTGCCAGCAGCTTAGGACTAGCGGGACCAAATGAGCAGTTCTTC.

The chain employs TRBV10-2 and TRBJ2-1; TRBD2 might be the D (6 bases). V shed 6 bases and J shed 7 bases, with 19 bases lying between them. The CDR3 has 15 amino acids. Germline V gene sequence: CDR1 WSHSY, CDR2 SAAADI. The CDR3 spells CASRDSQDYWNEQFF. The CDR3 coding sequence is TGCGCCAGCAGAGACTCACAGGACTATTGGAATGAGCAGTTCTTC.

The J gene is TRBJ2-7, the V gene TRBV18; D ambiguous. The CDR3 loop spans 14 amino acids. V was trimmed by 3 bases and J by 3 bases, leaving 12 bases between them. Germline-derived CDR1 and CDR2 are KGHSH and LQKENI. CDR3 loop: CASSPWQSNYEQYF. Here the CDR3 DNA reads TGTGCCAGCTCACCCTGGCAGTCAAACTACGAGCAGTACTTC.

The CDR3 sequence: CAGGGGTNTEAFF. CDR3 nucleotide sequence: TGTGCGGGCGGCGGGGGGACGAACACTGAAGCTTTCTTT. The genes are TRBV6-6 and TRBJ1-1, with a tentative D call TRBD1 (5 bases). The CDR3 is made up of 13 amino acids. Germline V CDR1 and CDR2: MNHNY, SVGAGI (reference sequence).

The chain has TRBV7-9 and TRBJ2-1; D gene uncertain. V was cut by 5 bases and J by 4 bases, with 3 bases left in between. Germline lookup yields CDR1 SEHNR and CDR2 FQNEAQ (reference sequence). This CDR3 comprises 11 residues. The CDR3 is CASSEYNEQFF. CDR3 nucleotides: TGTGCCAGCAGCGAATACAATGAGCAGTTCTTC.